This TCR beta chain was sequenced in a study of OX40 agonist ivuxolimab in advanced cancers. The overall study: Every 2 weeks, patients received ivuxolimab intravenously, dosed at 0.01 to 10 mg/kg. Patients with hepatocellular carcinoma, melanoma, renal cell or head and neck cancer made up the dose-escalation patients. Study-wide points: It was also the case that some nonresponders had low normalized T-cell clonal expansion.

This clone was seen once. Its cognate antigen is unknown. Only in-frame clones appear in the TCRdb table, and some are missing; sequencing was by immunoSEQ multiplex PCR. The data show more than 85,000 clones, with about 90% seen just once and 1.5% to 2% held by the top ten. The V segment lost 6 bases and the J segment 9 bases; nucleotides outside the gene matches: 13. The germline V gene has CDR1 SGHTA and CDR2 FQGNSA. This CDR3 is built from 15 residues. A history of autoimmune disease or systemic immunosuppression excluded patients. This specimen was CD4+ or CD8+ T cells sorted from blood, taken in a trial of the OX40 agonist ivuxolimab. This clonotype was obtained from an adult with an advanced solid tumor such as melanoma, head and neck, liver or kidney cancer. The rearrangement uses TRBV7-2 and TRBJ2-1; 8 nucleotides agree with TRBD2. This CDR3 is CASSPEIAGSREQFF. The DNA for the CDR3 is TGTGCCAGCAGTCCCGAGATAGCGGGATCACGTGAGCAGTTCTTC.